This T cell receptor beta chain was found in a study of control samples from healthy donors and cancer patients. Assay used: immunoSEQ multiplex PCR; TCRdb lists only in-frame clones, some missing. The table lists approximately 150,000 clones, around 92% of them singletons, with over 6.5% in the top ten. CDR1 and CDR2 (germline): SGHRS, YFSETQ. The ends were cut back, 0 bases at V and 2 bases at J, with 9 bases in the middle. This CDR3 is built from 16 residues. V usage is TRBV5-1 and J usage is TRBJ1-6; D perhaps matches TRBD1 (5 bases). The specimen sequenced was PBMCs. The TCR comes from a man aged 50 to 59 with head and neck cancer. The CDR3 region is CASSLVGDAYNSPLHF. The CDR3 DNA is TGCGCCAGCAGCTTGGTAGGGGACGCCTATAATTCACCCCTCCACTTT.